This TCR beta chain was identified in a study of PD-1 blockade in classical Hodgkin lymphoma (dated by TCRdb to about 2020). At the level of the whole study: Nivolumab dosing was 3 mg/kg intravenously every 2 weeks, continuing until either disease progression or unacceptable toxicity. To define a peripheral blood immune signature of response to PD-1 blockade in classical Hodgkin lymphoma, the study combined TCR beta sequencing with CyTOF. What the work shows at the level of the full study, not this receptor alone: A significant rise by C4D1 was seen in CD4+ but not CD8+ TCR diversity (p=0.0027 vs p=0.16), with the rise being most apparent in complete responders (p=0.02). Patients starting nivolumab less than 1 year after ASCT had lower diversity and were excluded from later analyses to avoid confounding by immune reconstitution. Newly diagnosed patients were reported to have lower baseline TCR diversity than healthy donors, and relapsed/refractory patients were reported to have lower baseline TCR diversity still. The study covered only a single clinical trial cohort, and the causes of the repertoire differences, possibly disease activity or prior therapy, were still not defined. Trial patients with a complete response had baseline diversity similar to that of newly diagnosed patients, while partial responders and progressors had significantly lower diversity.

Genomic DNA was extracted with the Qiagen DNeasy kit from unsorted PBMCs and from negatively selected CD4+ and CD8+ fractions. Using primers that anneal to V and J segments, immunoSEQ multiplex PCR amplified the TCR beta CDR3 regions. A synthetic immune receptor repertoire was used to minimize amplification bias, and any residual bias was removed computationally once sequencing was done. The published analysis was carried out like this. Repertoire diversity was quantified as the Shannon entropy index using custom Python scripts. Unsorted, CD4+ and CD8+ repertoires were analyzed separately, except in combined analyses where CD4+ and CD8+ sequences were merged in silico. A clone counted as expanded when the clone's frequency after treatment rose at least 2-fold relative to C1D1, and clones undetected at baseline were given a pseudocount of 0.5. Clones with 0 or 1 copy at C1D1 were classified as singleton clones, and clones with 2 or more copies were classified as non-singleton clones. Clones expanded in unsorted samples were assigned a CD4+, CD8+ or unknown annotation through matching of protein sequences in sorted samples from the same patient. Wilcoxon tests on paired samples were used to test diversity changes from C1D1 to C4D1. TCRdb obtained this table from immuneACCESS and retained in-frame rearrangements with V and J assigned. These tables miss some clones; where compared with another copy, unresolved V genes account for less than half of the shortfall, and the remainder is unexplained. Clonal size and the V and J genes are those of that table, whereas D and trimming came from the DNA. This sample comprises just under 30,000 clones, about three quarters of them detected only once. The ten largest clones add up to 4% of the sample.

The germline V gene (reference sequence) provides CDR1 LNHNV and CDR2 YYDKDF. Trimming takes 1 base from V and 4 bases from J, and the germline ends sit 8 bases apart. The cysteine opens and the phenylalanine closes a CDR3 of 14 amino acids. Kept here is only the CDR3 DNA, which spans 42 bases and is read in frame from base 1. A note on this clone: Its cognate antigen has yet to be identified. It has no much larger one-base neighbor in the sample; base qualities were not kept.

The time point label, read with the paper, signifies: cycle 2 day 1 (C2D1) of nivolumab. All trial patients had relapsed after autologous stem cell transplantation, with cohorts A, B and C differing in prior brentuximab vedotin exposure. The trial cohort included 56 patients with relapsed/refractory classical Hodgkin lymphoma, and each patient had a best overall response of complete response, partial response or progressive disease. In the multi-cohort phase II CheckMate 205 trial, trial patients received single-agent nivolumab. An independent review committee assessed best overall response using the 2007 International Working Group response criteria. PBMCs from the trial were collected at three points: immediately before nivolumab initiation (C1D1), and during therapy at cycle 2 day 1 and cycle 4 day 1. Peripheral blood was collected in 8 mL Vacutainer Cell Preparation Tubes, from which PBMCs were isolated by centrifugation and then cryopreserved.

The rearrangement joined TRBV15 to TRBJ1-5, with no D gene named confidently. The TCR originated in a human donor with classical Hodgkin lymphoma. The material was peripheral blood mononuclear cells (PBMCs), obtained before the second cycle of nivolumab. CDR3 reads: CATSRGGSNQPQHF. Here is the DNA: TGTGCCACCAGCAGAGGAGGTTCGAATCAGCCCCAGCATTTT.